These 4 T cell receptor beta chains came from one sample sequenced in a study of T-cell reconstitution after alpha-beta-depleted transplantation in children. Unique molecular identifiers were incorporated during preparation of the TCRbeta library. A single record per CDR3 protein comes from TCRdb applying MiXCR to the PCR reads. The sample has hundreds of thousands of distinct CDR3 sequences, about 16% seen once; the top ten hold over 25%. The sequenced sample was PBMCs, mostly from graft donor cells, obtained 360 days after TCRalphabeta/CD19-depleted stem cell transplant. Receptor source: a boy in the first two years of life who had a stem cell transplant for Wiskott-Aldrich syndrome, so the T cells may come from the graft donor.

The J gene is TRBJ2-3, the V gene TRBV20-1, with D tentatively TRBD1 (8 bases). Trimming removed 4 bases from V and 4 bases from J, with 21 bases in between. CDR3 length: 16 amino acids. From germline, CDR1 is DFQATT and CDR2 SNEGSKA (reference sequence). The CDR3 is CSAIRQGRVFADTQYF. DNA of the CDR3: TGCAGTGCTATTAGACAGGGGAGGGTGTTCGCAGATACGCAGTATTTT.

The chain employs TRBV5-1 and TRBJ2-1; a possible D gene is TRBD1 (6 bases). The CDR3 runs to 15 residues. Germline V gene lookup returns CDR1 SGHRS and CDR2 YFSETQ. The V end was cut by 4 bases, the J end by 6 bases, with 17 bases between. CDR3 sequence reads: CASSELSGATNEQFF. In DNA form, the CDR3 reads TGCGCCAGCAGCGAGTTGTCAGGGGCGACCAATGAGCAGTTCTTC.

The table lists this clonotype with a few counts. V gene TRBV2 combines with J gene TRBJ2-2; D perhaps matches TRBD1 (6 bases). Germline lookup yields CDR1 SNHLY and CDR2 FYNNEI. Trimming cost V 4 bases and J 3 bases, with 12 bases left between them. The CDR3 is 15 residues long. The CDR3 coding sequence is TGTGCCAGCAGTGTACAGGGTAGGGACACCGGGGAGCTGTTTTTT. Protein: CASSVQGRDTGELFF.

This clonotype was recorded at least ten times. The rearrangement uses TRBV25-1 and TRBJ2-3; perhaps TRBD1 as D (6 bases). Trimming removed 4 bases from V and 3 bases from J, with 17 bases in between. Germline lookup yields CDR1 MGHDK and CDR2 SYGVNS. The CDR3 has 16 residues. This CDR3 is CASSATTGVGTDTQYF. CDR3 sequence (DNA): TGTGCCAGCAGTGCCACGACAGGTGTGGGGACAGATACGCAGTATTTT.